Listed below are T cell receptor beta chains from one sample, sequenced in a study of blood T cell repertoires in COVID-19. Clones were sequenced by immunoSEQ multiplex PCR, and TCRdb holds only the in-frame ones, with some missing. This sample has hundreds of thousands of clones, with around 90% found just once. The specimen was PBMCs or T cells enriched from blood (not recorded which). These receptors came from a woman between 40 and 55 years old with acute COVID-19. Each CDR3 is given without its conserved first and last residue. Not all rows give a size; the values are once, few, many and, for expanded clones, a class.

v_call,j_call,clone_size,cdr3_aa
TRBV27,TRBJ1-4,-,ASSRLLGGEKLF
TRBV3-1/TRBV3-2,TRBJ1-4,-,ASSLGEGEKLF
TRBV11-2,TRBJ2-5,-,ASSLAGQGLKTQY
TRBV12-5,TRBJ1-3,-,ASGGSGTGNTIY
TRBV24-1,TRBJ2-6,-,ATSDTDSVRPNVLT
TRBV15,TRBJ1-4,-,ATGQTGQENEKLF
TRBV2,TRBJ1-5,-,ASSRDRNQPQH
TRBV15,TRBJ2-1,-,ATSRRTSGTNQQF
TRBV25-1,TRBJ1-1,-,ASSEYPLTGGKVTEAF
TRBV25-1,TRBJ2-4,-,ASSNRDRGDIQY
TRBV7-6,TRBJ1-6,-,ASSLDSDSPLH
TRBV18,TRBJ1-2,-,ASSPPTGVGGYT
TRBV7-9,TRBJ1-4,-,ASSWDREVEKLF
TRBV30,TRBJ1-5,-,AWSAQQGDYSNQPQH
TRBV11-2,TRBJ1-2,-,ASSLSPPGGYT
TRBV30,TRBJ2-7,-,AWRRQGAGEQY
TRBV5-1,TRBJ2-5,-,ASSLSLAEWETQY
TRBV28,TRBJ1-2,few,ASRTGGASYGYT
TRBV27,TRBJ1-6,-,ASSLSIGFLGSPLH
TRBV10-2,TRBJ2-6,-,ASKPTSGSSGANVLT
TRBV6-2/TRBV6-3,TRBJ2-7,-,ASSYRDRGAYEQY
TRBV27,TRBJ1-2,-,ASSLGPGLYGYT
TRBV7-9,TRBJ2-7,-,ASSSGVSSYEQY
TRBV27,TRBJ2-1,-,ASSLDSTGYGSYNEQF
TRBV5-1,TRBJ1-4,-,ASSTYLSGGNEKLF